This T cell receptor beta chain was recorded in a study of blood T cells in healthy people across ages. A J-beta primer mix and a sample-barcoded 5' primer were used in a second PCR of roughly 7 to 12 cycles. The authors tagged each cDNA molecule using a template-switch adaptor with 12 random nucleotides. Each CDR3 protein is one row after TCRdb ran MiXCR on the 5' RACE reads. The repertoire has roughly 650,000 distinct CDR3 sequences, about a third of them found once; the top ten carry less than 20%. Healthy Caucasian individuals from Russia aged roughly 6 to 95 were enrolled as donors. Each donor supplied approximately 10 milliliters of peripheral blood. The table lists this clonotype with many counts. Its antigen is unknown. Study-wide results and limits: Roughly linear age-related decline in beta diversity appeared, significant by age around 38.

The CDR3 runs 15 residues. The ends were cut back, 5 bases at V and 0 bases at J, with 15 bases in the middle. Germline values: CDR1 SGHDT, CDR2 YYEEEE. This chain connects TRBV5-6 to TRBJ2-7, with D perhaps being TRBD1 or TRBD2 (5 bases each). The TCR comes from a woman aged 80 or over in good health. Sequencing used blood. The CDR3 reads CASSTGTGSSYEQYF. CDR3 in DNA: TGTGCCAGCAGTACCGGGACGGGCAGCTCCTACGAGCAGTACTTC.